Following are 31 T cell receptor beta chains from one sample sequenced in a study of radiotherapy plus CTLA-4 blockade in lung cancer. Here immunoSEQ multiplex PCR was the method, and the copy in TCRdb shows in-frame clones only, minus some. The data hold about 78,000 clones, with approximately 86% observed a single time. The specimen was peripheral blood, collected from a patient treated with radiotherapy plus ipilimumab. All receptors come from a human donor with non-small cell lung cancer who had a partial response to radiotherapy plus ipilimumab.

This sequence joins TRBV7-6 and TRBJ2-7; D uncertain. In germline, CDR1 is SGHVS, CDR2 FNYEAQ. The V and J ends lost 5 bases and 2 bases respectively, with 10 bases between them. The CDR3 contains 13 residues. Here the CDR3 reads CASSTRGAYEQYF. CDR3 sequence (DNA): TGTGCCAGCAGCACCCGTGGAGCCTACGAGCAGTACTTC.

The chain is built from TRBV6-5 and TRBJ2-1, with D tentatively TRBD2 (5 bases). The CDR3 has 13 residues. Germline CDR1 and CDR2: MNHEY and SVGAGI. The germline V and J ends were trimmed by 5 bases and 7 bases, with 12 bases remaining between them. This chain's CDR3 is CASSLPGINEQFF. The CDR3 nucleotides are TGTGCCAGCAGTCTGCCGGGGATTAATGAGCAGTTCTTC.

This chain uses TRBV7-8 with TRBJ2-2, with D unclear. The length of the CDR3 is 16 residues. V was shortened by 4 bases and J by 2 bases, with 14 bases between the two germline ends. Per germline, CDR1 SGHVS and CDR2 FQNEAQ. The CDR3 region has the DNA TGTGCCAGCAGCTATAGCACCGGCAGAAACACCGGGGAGCTGTTTTTT. Its protein is CASSYSTGRNTGELFF.

The V gene is TRBV7-2, the J gene TRBJ2-5; D is undetermined. Germline CDR1 and CDR2: SGHTA and FQGNSA. Trimming shortened V by 4 bases and J by 2 bases, and 5 bases separated the two germline ends. The CDR3 covers 12 residues. The CDR3 nucleotides are TGTGCCAGCAGCTACTATCAAGAGACCCAGTACTTC. Protein: CASSYYQETQYF.

The chain employs TRBV28 and TRBJ2-5; the D is unclear. The CDR3 is 15 residues long. CDR1 MDHEN and CDR2 SYDVKM come from the germline V gene. V was trimmed by 8 bases and J by 1 base, leaving 17 bases between them. DNA for the CDR3: TGTGCCAGCGGTGTGGTCGCGAGCCTCCAAGAGACCCAGTACTTC. Its translation is CASGVVASLQETQYF.

This clone appeared a few times. The chain couples TRBV10-3 to TRBJ1-3; TRBD1 might be the D (5 bases). This CDR3 has 18 residues. Trimming shortened V by 3 bases and J by 4 bases, and 22 bases separated the two germline ends. Per germline, CDR1 ENHRY and CDR2 SYGVKD. CDR3: CAISDPLRTKKAGNTIYF. The CDR3 region has the DNA TGTGCCATCAGTGACCCCTTACGGACAAAAAAGGCGGGAAACACCATATATTTT.

This clone was observed a single time. The chain couples TRBV29-1 to TRBJ2-7, with 7 bases identical to TRBD1. J gave up 6 bases and V 5 bases, and 4 bases lay outside the gene matches. Germline V gene lookup returns CDR1 SQVTM and CDR2 ANQGSEA. CDR3 length: 11 residues. The CDR3 region has the DNA TGCAGCGTTCTGACAGGGCTCGAGCAGTACGTC. It yields the protein CSVLTGLEQYV.

This clone was observed a single time. V gene TRBV9 combines with J gene TRBJ1-3; 7 bases align to TRBD1. This CDR3 is built from 17 residues. V lost 1 base to trimming and J lost 4 bases; unmatched junction nucleotides: 11. Per the germline V gene, CDR1 is SGDLS and CDR2 is YYNGEE. CDR3 loop: CASSVQLGRGSGNTIYF. CDR3 nucleotides: TGTGCCAGCAGCGTACAACTAGGCAGGGGGTCAGGAAACACCATATATTTT.

This chain links TRBV4-3 with TRBJ1-1; 8 bases fit TRBD1. The CDR3 covers 15 residues. J lost 0 bases, V lost 4 bases, and 4 bases had no gene match. Germline V gene sequence: CDR1 LGHNA, CDR2 YSLEER. The CDR3 DNA reads as TGCGCCAGCAGCCGCAGGGGGCTGATGAACACTGAAGCTTTCTTT. This gives the protein CASSRRGLMNTEAFF.

V gene TRBV5-1 combines with J gene TRBJ2-5; D perhaps matches TRBD1 (5 bases). V was cut by 4 bases and J by 1 base, with 14 bases left in between. This CDR3 region has 15 residues. Germline loops: CDR1 SGHRS, CDR2 YFSETQ. The CDR3 DNA reads as TGCGCCAGCAGCCCTGACGGTGGGGCCCAAGAGACCCAGTACTTC. Translated: CASSPDGGAQETQYF.

This chain connects TRBV7-3 to TRBJ1-1, with 9 bases identical to TRBD1. The germline gives CDR1 SGHTA, CDR2 FQGTGA. V was clipped by 6 bases and J by 1 base; unmatched bases: 3. The CDR3 runs to 14 residues. CDR3 DNA sequence: TGTGCCAGCAGTTCACAGGGGGCGAACACTGAAGCTTTCTTT. This gives the protein CASSSQGANTEAFF.

The V and J genes are TRBV12-5 and TRBJ1-2, with a possible D match to TRBD1 (5 bases). The germline CDR1 and CDR2 sequences are LGHNT and FRNRAP. This CDR3 spans 12 amino acids. The germline V and J ends were trimmed by 6 bases and 9 bases, with 14 bases remaining between them. The CDR3 loop reads CASGGGAGSYTF. The CDR3 nucleotides are TGTGCTAGTGGCGGTGGTGCAGGGAGCTACACCTTC. Based on the CDR3 plus reference TRBV12-5 and TRBJ1-2, the full variable domain is DARVTQTPRHKVTEMGQEVTMRCQPILGHNTVFWYRQTMMQGLELLAYFRNRAPLDDSGMPKDRFSAEMPDATLATLKIQPSEPRDSAVYFCASGGGAGSYTFGSGTRLTVV.

This chain uses TRBV30 with TRBJ1-6, with D tentatively TRBD1 (6 bases). CDR3 size: 14 residues. The V and J ends lost 0 bases and 7 bases respectively, with 10 bases between them. Germline values: CDR1 GTSNPN, CDR2 SVGIG (reference sequence). The CDR3 DNA follows: TGTGCCTGGAGTGTGTTTCAGGGGAATTCACCCCTCCACTTT. Its protein is CAWSVFQGNSPLHF. The whole variable domain, remainder taken from reference TRBV30 and TRBJ1-6, is SQTIHQWPATLVQPVGSPLSLECTVEGTSNPNLYWYRQAAGRGLQLLFYSVGIGQISSEVPQNLSASRPQDRQFILSSKKLLLSDSGFYLCAWSVFQGNSPLHFGNGTRLTVT.

This clone was detected only once. The gene calls are TRBV5-1 and TRBJ2-1; TRBD2 matches at 9 bases. The CDR3 has 16 residues. Germline CDR1 reads SGHRS; CDR2 reads YFSETQ. The ends lost 1 base at V and 8 bases at J; junction bases unmatched: 10. CDR3 in amino acids: CASSLLFAGGPDEQFF. The CDR3 DNA sequence: TGCGCCAGCAGCTTGTTGTTCGCGGGAGGGCCCGATGAGCAGTTCTTC.

The chain uses TRBV28 and TRBJ2-7; 11 nucleotides line up with TRBD1. Germline V gene sequence: CDR1 MDHEN, CDR2 SYDVKM. The CDR3 is 15 amino acids. After removal of 7 bases from V and 5 bases from J, the junction contained 10 bases not matched to a gene. CDR3 region: CASTLGGTGGNEQYV. The CDR3 DNA reads TGTGCCAGCACCCTGGGGGGGACAGGGGGGAACGAGCAGTACGTC.

The V call is TRBV18, the J call TRBJ1-1, with a possible D match to TRBD1 (6 bases). Germline assignment: CDR1 KGHSH and CDR2 LQKENI. This CDR3 is 14 amino acids long. Trimming left V 5 bases short and J 1 base short, with 11 bases between. DNA of the CDR3: TGTGCCAGCTCAGAACAACAGGGGAACACTGAAGCTTTCTTT. It yields the protein CASSEQQGNTEAFF.

The chain uses TRBV9 and TRBJ1-1; D not certain. The CDR3 spans 13 residues. Germline loops: CDR1 SGDLS, CDR2 YYNGEE. Trimming stripped 2 bases from V and 4 bases from J, with 9 bases between. CDR3 sequence: CASSVSPSTEAFF. CDR3 bases: TGTGCCAGCAGCGTTTCTCCGAGCACTGAAGCTTTCTTT.

The rearrangement links TRBV29-1 to TRBJ1-2; no definite D call. The CDR3 runs to 15 residues. Germline assignment: CDR1 SQVTM and CDR2 ANQGSEA. Trimming cost V 0 bases and J 6 bases, with 17 bases left between them. This chain's CDR3 is CSVEDLREWINGYTF. The CDR3 DNA reads as TGCAGCGTTGAAGATCTACGGGAGTGGATCAATGGCTACACCTTC.

V usage is TRBV4-3 and J usage is TRBJ1-1; TRBD1 matches at 8 bases. This CDR3 is 14 amino acids long. Trimming cost V 3 bases and J 5 bases; bases outside gene matches: 5. Germline values: CDR1 LGHNA, CDR2 YSLEER. The CDR3 DNA follows: TGCGCCAGCAGCCAGATCACAGGGGGTACTGAAGCTTTCTTT. Translated: CASSQITGGTEAFF.

J is TRBJ2-7 and V is TRBV28, with 12 bases matching TRBD2. The CDR3 contains 14 residues. Trimming at V came to 6 bases and at J to 2 bases, leaving 2 bases not matched to a gene. Looked up from germline, CDR1 is MDHEN and CDR2 is SYDVKM. The CDR3 nucleotides read TGTGCCAGCAGGCCTAGCGGGAGGGCCTACGAGCAGTACTTC. It encodes CASRPSGRAYEQYF.

The sample holds a few counts of this clone. The chain employs TRBV11-3 and TRBJ2-3; D not certain. Germline loops: CDR1 SGHNT, CDR2 YENEEA. This CDR3 comprises 14 residues. The V and J ends lost 0 bases and 6 bases respectively, with 10 bases between them. CDR3 loop: CASSLDGQTDTQYF. CDR3 bases: TGTGCCAGCAGCTTAGATGGGCAGACGGATACGCAGTATTTT. Full variable domain (outside the CDR3, taken from reference TRBV11-3 and TRBJ2-3): EAGVVQSPRYKIIEKKQPVAFWCNPISGHNTLYWYLQNLGQGPELLIRYENEEAVDDSQLPKDRFSAERLKGVDSTLKIQPAELGDSAVYLCASSLDGQTDTQYFGPGTRLTVL.

The rearrangement uses TRBV5-1 and TRBJ2-1, with TRBD1 matching 10 bases. CDR3 length equals 15 residues. Losses at the gene ends were 4 bases for V and 4 bases for J; bases not matched to a gene: 5. CDR1 and CDR2 from the germline V gene are SGHRS and YFSETQ. CDR3 sequence (DNA): TGCGCCAGCAGCACGGGACAGGGGCCTTACAATGAGCAGTTCTTC. Residues: CASSTGQGPYNEQFF.

This clone has more than one count but fewer than ten. The chain links TRBV7-9 to TRBJ1-3; 10 positions agree with TRBD1. There are 16 residues in the CDR3. Germline CDR1 is SEHNR and CDR2 is FQNEAQ (reference sequence). The junction had 8 bases not matched to a gene; V was cut back by 5 bases and J by 4 bases. CDR3 residues: CASSGQRQGAGNTIYF. The CDR3 DNA reads as TGTGCCAGCAGCGGGCAACGACAGGGGGCGGGAAACACCATATATTTT.

This chain uses TRBV30 with TRBJ2-7; no definite D call. The V gene's germline CDR1 is GTSNPN and CDR2 SVGIG (reference sequence). The CDR3 covers 13 residues. Trimming took 0 bases from V and 2 from J, leaving 8 bases between them. The CDR3 DNA follows: TGTGCCTGGAGTGTAGGCCTAGCCTACGAGCAGTACTTC. It encodes CAWSVGLAYEQYF.

The chain joins TRBV6-5 to TRBJ1-2; D unclear. In germline, CDR1 is MNHEY, CDR2 SVGAGI. The CDR3 contains 14 residues. With 6 bases removed from V and 1 base from J, the gap between germline ends came to 12 bases. CDR3 residues: CASREAGDNYGYTF. The DNA for the CDR3 is TGTGCCAGCAGGGAGGCAGGAGATAACTATGGCTACACCTTC.

This clone was observed a single time. V is TRBV6-1 and J is TRBJ1-1, with 10 bases matching TRBD1. J gave up 1 base and V 10 bases, and 9 bases lay outside the gene matches. Germline values: CDR1 MNHNS, CDR2 SASEGT. The CDR3 is 15 residues long. The CDR3 sequence is CATLSRQGANTEAFF. CDR3 nucleotide sequence: TGTGCCACCTTATCGAGACAGGGGGCGAACACTGAAGCTTTCTTT.

V usage is TRBV30 and J usage is TRBJ2-2, with D possibly TRBD2 on 6 matching bases. V was shortened by 7 bases and J by 6 bases, with 15 bases between the two germline ends. CDR1 and CDR2 from the germline V gene are GTSNPN and SVGIG (reference sequence). This CDR3 is built from 13 residues. Written as DNA, the CDR3 is TGTGCCTTGGAGGGGTGGGAGGCCGGGGAGCTGTTTTTT. It specifies CALEGWEAGELFF.

A note on this clone: Different DNA sequences within this sample yield the same CDR3. V is TRBV6-1 and J is TRBJ1-5, with a possible D match to TRBD1 (6 bases). Looked up from germline, CDR1 is MNHNS and CDR2 is SASEGT. V lost 5 bases and J 6 bases, leaving 11 bases between the germline ends. The CDR3 is 13 amino acids. CDR3 nucleotides: TGTGCCAGCAGTAGACAGGTGGGTCAGCCCCAGCATTTT. Protein sequence: CASSRQVGQPQHF.

This sequence joins TRBV28 and TRBJ2-1, with D unresolved. Germline-derived CDR1 and CDR2 are MDHEN and SYDVKM. Between the trimmed V and J ends, which lost 4 bases and 4 bases, there was a span of 2 bases. CDR3 length: 11 amino acids. Here the CDR3 reads CASSSYNEQFF. The CDR3 DNA follows: TGTGCCAGCAGTTCGTACAATGAGCAGTTCTTC. Supplemented by reference TRBV28 and TRBJ2-1, the full variable domain reads DVKVTQSSRYLVKRTGEKVFLECVQDMDHENMFWYRQDPGLGLRLIYFSYDVKMKEKGDIPEGYSVSREKKERFSLILESASTNQTSMYLCASSSYNEQFFGPGTRLTVL.

The table lists this clone with a count of one. The V call is TRBV6-5, the J call TRBJ1-3; D is unresolved. From germline, CDR1 is MNHEY and CDR2 SVGAGI. The CDR3 has 14 residues. With 5 bases removed from V and 0 bases from J, the gap between germline ends came to 8 bases. The CDR3 is CASSRGISGNTIYF. In DNA, the CDR3 is TGTGCCAGCAGTCGCGGAATCTCTGGAAACACCATATATTTT.

This clone was counted once. This rearrangement joins TRBV27 to TRBJ1-2; no clear D gene. This CDR3 comprises 13 residues. Germline V CDR1 and CDR2: MNHEY, SMNVEV (reference sequence). Trimming removed 3 bases at V and 5 bases at J, with 10 bases between. DNA for the CDR3: TGTGCCAGCAGTTTCGCGGGTAATTATGGCTACACCTTC. As protein: CASSFAGNYGYTF.